Below are 2 T cell receptor beta chains sequenced from a single sample in a study of blood T cell repertoires in COVID-19 (dated by TCRdb to 2020 to 2022). Receptors were amplified or captured by the immunoSEQ multiplex PCR assay. What TCRdb holds here is the immuneACCESS table cut down to in-frame rearrangements. Part of the clones is not present; checked against another copy, under half of the missing clones reflect an unresolved V gene, and the others are unexplained. Counted in this sample were 110,000 or so clones; 85% to 90% of them appeared once. The ten largest clones take up approximately 4.3% of the sample. Sequenced input: peripheral blood. These receptor sequences come from a woman aged 45-60 years with acute or convalescent COVID-19.

This sequence joins TRBV6-6 and TRBJ1-5, with D hard to call. V lost 5 bases and J lost 3, with 20 bases in between. Germline CDR1 MNHNY, CDR2 SVGAGI (reference sequence). The CDR3 has 17 amino acids. CDR3 region: CASSPPDRWSNNQPQHF. CDR3 DNA sequence: TGTGCCAGCAGTCCCCCTGACCGTTGGAGTAACAATCAGCCCCAGCATTTT.

This clone is a singleton in its sample. The rearrangement uses TRBV5-1 and TRBJ2-3, with no clear D. This CDR3 is 12 amino acids long. Trimming shortened V by 4 bases and J by 6 bases, and 9 bases separated the two germline ends. Per the germline V gene, CDR1 is SGHRS and CDR2 is YFSETQ. The CDR3 is CASSPSLDTQYF. The CDR3 DNA sequence: TGCGCCAGCAGCCCTTCGTTGGATACGCAGTATTTT.